A single sample gave rise to the 8 T cell receptor beta chains below, sequenced in a study of T cell responses to AZD1222 COVID-19 vaccine. Assay: immunoSEQ multiplex PCR; the TCRdb copy retains only in-frame clones and omits some. In the table there are about 110,000 clones, 81% of which are singletons. The sample here was peripheral blood, taken on day 0 of AZD1222 vaccination. Every receptor here comes from an adult in good health.

The chain employs TRBV6-5 and TRBJ1-2, with TRBD1 identical over 10 bases. Per germline, CDR1 MNHEY and CDR2 SVGAGI. The CDR3 is 14 amino acids. V lost 6 bases and J lost 8; bases outside the gene matches: 9. The CDR3 region has the DNA TGTGCCAGCAGACAACCCGGACAGGGGGGCGGCTACACCTTC. Translation: CASRQPGQGGGYTF.

This chain links TRBV18 with TRBJ1-2; D perhaps matches TRBD1 (6 bases). This CDR3 contains 16 residues. V lost 3 bases to trimming and J lost 0 bases, with 14 bases between them. The germline V gene encodes CDR1 KGHSH and CDR2 LQKENI. The CDR3 DNA is TGTGCCAGCTCACCTACGACAGGTCTAGCTAACTATGGCTACACCTTC. As protein: CASSPTTGLANYGYTF.

This chain joins TRBV29-1 and TRBJ1-2, with D hard to call. This CDR3 has 14 residues. Germline V gene data show CDR1 as SQVTM and CDR2 as ANQGSEA. V was trimmed by 0 bases and J by 2 bases, leaving 10 bases between them. Here the CDR3 DNA reads TGCAGCGTTGAAGAGGCGGACGGGAACTATGGCTACACCTTC. Translation gives CSVEEADGNYGYTF. Full variable domain (missing parts from reference TRBV29-1 and TRBJ1-2): SAVISQKPSRDICQRGTSLTIQCQVDSQVTMMFWYRQQPGQSLTLIATANQGSEATYESGFVIDKFPISRPNLTFSTLTVSNMSPEDSSIYLCSVEEADGNYGYTFGSGTRLTVV.

The rearrangement joins TRBV7-9 to TRBJ1-4, with D unclear. Trimming removed 5 bases from V and 3 bases from J, with 7 bases in between. CDR1 is SEHNR and CDR2 is FQNEAQ in the germline V gene (reference sequence). The CDR3 has 13 residues. The CDR3 loop is CASSPQSNEKLFF. CDR3 coding DNA: TGTGCCAGCAGCCCTCAATCTAATGAAAAACTGTTTTTT.

This clone was observed a single time. The chain has TRBV19 and TRBJ1-5, with D possibly matching TRBD1 (5 bases). The length of the CDR3 is 16 residues. V gave up 6 bases and J gave up 0 bases, with 15 bases separating them. The V gene's germline CDR1 is LNHDA and CDR2 SQIVND (reference sequence). CDR3 loop: CASRARGADSNQPQHF. The CDR3, as DNA: TGTGCCAGTAGGGCCCGAGGGGCCGATAGCAATCAGCCCCAGCATTTT.

This clone was seen only a few times. The chain combines TRBV3-1 (or the pseudogene TRBV3-2) with TRBJ2-7; 7 bases are a match to TRBD1. Germline lookup yields CDR1 LGHDT and CDR2 YNNKEL (reference sequence). The CDR3 spans 16 residues. The junction had 5 bases not matched to a gene; V was cut back by 0 bases and J by 0 bases. The CDR3 nucleotides read TGTGCCAGCAGCCAAGAGGGGACAGAGCCCTCCTACGAGCAGTACTTC. Translation: CASSQEGTEPSYEQYF.

The J gene is TRBJ2-2, the V gene TRBV7-2, with TRBD1 matching 7 bases. The CDR3 is 15 residues long. The germline CDR1 and CDR2 sequences are SGHTA and FQGNSA. Trimming at V came to 3 bases and at J to 1 base, leaving 2 bases not matched to a gene. The CDR3 reads CASSFRTGNTGELFF. In DNA form, the CDR3 reads TGTGCCAGCAGCTTCAGGACAGGGAACACCGGGGAGCTGTTTTTT.

The rearrangement uses TRBV27 and TRBJ1-2, with TRBD1 identical over 8 bases. The CDR3 sequence is 15 residues long. CDR1 and CDR2 from the germline V gene are MNHEY and SMNVEV (reference sequence). The V gene end was trimmed by 3 bases and the J gene end by 4 bases; junction bases not matched to a gene: 7. The CDR3 loop is CASSFGRQGSYGYTF. DNA for the CDR3: TGTGCCAGCAGTTTCGGCAGACAGGGGTCCTATGGCTACACCTTC.